This T cell receptor (beta chain) was recovered during a study of CD8+CD57+ T cells in acquired aplastic anemia. Study observations and caveats: Shared by patients and controls, just under 30 CD8+ CDR3s were abundant in patients.

CDR3 and TCR beta VDJ profiling relied on a genomic DNA template. TCRdb reprocessed the reads via MiXCR and lists one record per CDR3 protein. This sample has 89,000 or so distinct CDR3 sequences, with about 66% found just once. The CDR3 is 15 residues long. V lost 7 bases to trimming and J lost 0 bases; unmatched junction nucleotides: 5. Germline values: CDR1 ENHRY, CDR2 SYGVKD. CD8+CD57+ cell expansion had been shown by flow cytometry in patients chosen for sequencing. With regard to this clonotype: Its cognate antigen is unknown.

The rearrangement joins TRBV10-3 to TRBJ2-5; 10 bases align to TRBD2. Specimen: sorted CD4+, CD8+, or CD8+CD57+ T cells (not recorded which) from PBMCs. The TCR was taken from a human donor with aplastic anemia. The CDR3 DNA reads as TGTGCCATCAAGTCCGGGACTAGCGACCAAGAGACCCAGTACTTC. It codes for CAIKSGTSDQETQYF.